This is a list of T cell receptor beta chains from one sample in a study of T-cell reconstitution after alpha-beta-depleted transplantation in children. TCRdb passed the PCR reads through MiXCR, listing each CDR3 protein once. In the table there are hundreds of thousands of distinct CDR3 sequences, 20% to 30% of which are singletons. The starting material was PBMCs, mostly from graft donor cells, obtained 360 days after TCRalphabeta/CD19-depleted stem cell transplant. These TCRs come from a female patient aged 2-9 years who had a stem cell transplant for congenital amegakaryocytic thrombocytopenia, so the T cells may come from the graft donor. The CDR3 runs from the conserved cysteine through the conserved F or W. The order of the fields is clone size, J gene, V gene, D gene, CDR3 protein, CDR3 DNA. A D gene is named only where the DNA matches it firmly. Some rows mark clone size as missing; the rest say once, few, many or name a class of expanded clone.

clone_size: .
j_call: TRBJ2-7
v_call: TRBV12-3/TRBV12-4
d_call: TRBD1
cdr3_aa: CASSSYRGYEQYF
cdr3_nt: TGTGCCAGCAGTTCGTACAGGGGGTACGAGCAGTACTTC

clone_size: few
j_call: TRBJ2-1
v_call: TRBV19
d_call: .
cdr3_aa: CASIGGPLTYNEQFF
cdr3_nt: TGTGCCAGTATAGGAGGGCCTTTGACCTACAATGAGCAGTTCTTC

clone_size: .
j_call: TRBJ2-2
v_call: TRBV5-1
d_call: TRBD2
cdr3_aa: CASSLNPSGRAYGELFF
cdr3_nt: TGCGCCAGCAGCTTGAACCCTAGCGGGAGGGCCTACGGGGAGCTGTTTTTT

clone_size: .
j_call: TRBJ2-2
v_call: TRBV4-2
d_call: .
cdr3_aa: CASSQVGFWELFF
cdr3_nt: TGTGCCAGCAGCCAAGTGGGGTTCTGGGAGCTGTTTTTT

clone_size: few
j_call: TRBJ2-2
v_call: TRBV20-1
d_call: TRBD2
cdr3_aa: CSARRTSGANTGELFF
cdr3_nt: TGCAGTGCTAGGAGGACTAGCGGGGCGAACACCGGGGAGCTGTTTTTT

clone_size: few
j_call: TRBJ1-6
v_call: TRBV3-1
d_call: .
cdr3_aa: CASSQRDQLLHF
cdr3_nt: TGTGCCAGCAGCCAACGAGATCAGCTCCTCCACTTT

clone_size: .
j_call: TRBJ1-5
v_call: TRBV19
d_call: .
cdr3_aa: CASSIVGPQHF
cdr3_nt: TGTGCCAGTAGTATAGTGGGACCCCAGCATTTT

clone_size: few
j_call: TRBJ2-5
v_call: TRBV27
d_call: TRBD2
cdr3_aa: CASSPQMLSGRAGETQYF
cdr3_nt: TGTGCCAGCAGTCCACAAATGTTGAGCGGGAGGGCCGGGGAGACCCAGTACTTC

clone_size: .
j_call: TRBJ1-5
v_call: TRBV15
d_call: .
cdr3_aa: CATSRFVYRRADSNQPQHF
cdr3_nt: TGTGCCACCAGCAGATTTGTATATCGGCGTGCCGATAGCAATCAGCCCCAGCATTTT

clone_size: .
j_call: TRBJ1-3
v_call: TRBV4-2
d_call: .
cdr3_aa: CASSQDFGDSGNTIYF
cdr3_nt: TGTGCCAGCAGCCAAGATTTTGGCGACTCTGGAAACACCATATATTTT

clone_size: few
j_call: TRBJ2-3
v_call: TRBV7-6
d_call: TRBD2
cdr3_aa: CASSPSFETSGTDTQYF
cdr3_nt: TGTGCCAGCAGCCCTAGTTTTGAGACTAGCGGTACAGATACGCAGTATTTT

clone_size: many
j_call: TRBJ2-1
v_call: TRBV4-1
d_call: .
cdr3_aa: CASSQLAADSSYNEQFF
cdr3_nt: TGCGCCAGCAGCCAACTGGCAGCGGACAGCTCCTACAATGAGCAGTTCTTC

clone_size: .
j_call: TRBJ1-1
v_call: TRBV5-1
d_call: .
cdr3_aa: CASSVTGPNTEAFF
cdr3_nt: TGCGCCAGCAGCGTGACAGGACCAAACACTGAAGCTTTCTTT

clone_size: few
j_call: TRBJ2-1
v_call: TRBV4-1
d_call: TRBD1
cdr3_aa: CASSQPRDRGSHEQFF
cdr3_nt: TGCGCCAGCAGCCAACCAAGGGACAGGGGGAGCCATGAGCAGTTCTTC

clone_size: .
j_call: TRBJ2-1
v_call: TRBV10-3
d_call: .
cdr3_aa: CAISESTRGNEQFF
cdr3_nt: TGTGCCATCAGTGAGTCGACTAGGGGAAATGAGCAGTTCTTC

clone_size: .
j_call: TRBJ1-5
v_call: TRBV2
d_call: .
cdr3_aa: CAFSYQSLDQPQHF
cdr3_nt: TGTGCCTTCAGTTATCAGTCGCTTGATCAGCCCCAGCATTTT

clone_size: .
j_call: TRBJ2-3
v_call: TRBV6-4
d_call: .
cdr3_aa: CACSQTPWTPYLPTDTQYF
cdr3_nt: TGTGCCTGCAGTCAAACTCCGTGGACACCCTACTTACCCACAGATACGCAGTATTTT

clone_size: .
j_call: TRBJ1-4
v_call: TRBV19
d_call: .
cdr3_aa: CASSDRTLFEKLFF
cdr3_nt: TGTGCCAGTAGCGACAGGACACTATTTGAAAAACTGTTTTTT

clone_size: .
j_call: TRBJ2-7
v_call: TRBV4-2
d_call: .
cdr3_aa: CASSPQGISSYEQYF
cdr3_nt: TGTGCCAGCAGCCCCCAGGGGATCAGCTCCTACGAGCAGTACTTC

clone_size: few
j_call: TRBJ2-3
v_call: TRBV10-3
d_call: TRBD1
cdr3_aa: CAISELDRGIPSTDTQYF
cdr3_nt: TGTGCCATCAGTGAACTGGACAGGGGGATACCGAGCACAGATACGCAGTATTTT

clone_size: .
j_call: TRBJ1-6
v_call: TRBV5-1
d_call: TRBD1
cdr3_aa: CASSTVTGTGSPLHF
cdr3_nt: TGCGCCAGCAGCACCGTGACAGGGACAGGGTCACCCCTCCACTTT

clone_size: few
j_call: TRBJ2-5
v_call: TRBV4-1
d_call: TRBD1
cdr3_aa: CASSLTGQGGETQYF
cdr3_nt: TGCGCCAGCAGCCTAACGGGACAGGGGGGAGAGACCCAGTACTTC

clone_size: few
j_call: TRBJ1-4
v_call: TRBV20-1
d_call: .
cdr3_aa: CSASRREKLFF
cdr3_nt: TGCAGTGCTTCCCGCAGGGAAAAACTGTTTTTT

clone_size: few
j_call: TRBJ2-2
v_call: TRBV6-2/TRBV6-3
d_call: .
cdr3_aa: CASSRTGGGDTGELFF
cdr3_nt: TGTGCCAGCAGTCGTACAGGTGGTGGGGACACCGGGGAGCTGTTTTTT

clone_size: many
j_call: TRBJ2-5
v_call: TRBV7-9
d_call: .
cdr3_aa: CASSEQGWGTQYF
cdr3_nt: TGTGCCAGCAGCGAACAGGGATGGGGGACCCAGTACTTC

clone_size: .
j_call: TRBJ2-5
v_call: TRBV29-1
d_call: .
cdr3_aa: CSASLSWRKETQYF
cdr3_nt: TGCAGCGCCTCCCTTAGCTGGAGGAAAGAGACCCAGTACTTC

clone_size: .
j_call: TRBJ2-1
v_call: TRBV10-3
d_call: .
cdr3_aa: CAISESAGGTYNEQFF
cdr3_nt: TGTGCCATCAGTGAGTCCGCAGGGGGGACATACAATGAGCAGTTCTTC

clone_size: few
j_call: TRBJ2-1
v_call: TRBV9
d_call: .
cdr3_aa: CASSVFGGKEQFF
cdr3_nt: TGTGCCAGCAGCGTATTCGGGGGCAAGGAGCAGTTCTTC

clone_size: .
j_call: TRBJ2-1
v_call: TRBV7-8
d_call: .
cdr3_aa: CASSRFEGRSAYNEQFF
cdr3_nt: TGTGCCAGCAGCCGATTCGAGGGGCGATCCGCCTACAATGAGCAGTTCTTC

clone_size: .
j_call: TRBJ2-1
v_call: TRBV24-1
d_call: TRBD2
cdr3_aa: CATSGPPGGPFNEQFF
cdr3_nt: TGTGCCACCAGTGGCCCCCCGGGAGGACCATTCAATGAGCAGTTCTTC

clone_size: few
j_call: TRBJ2-5
v_call: TRBV2
d_call: .
cdr3_aa: CASSETEGTQYF
cdr3_nt: TGTGCCAGCAGTGAAACGGAGGGGACCCAGTACTTC

clone_size: few
j_call: TRBJ2-3
v_call: TRBV25-1
d_call: TRBD1
cdr3_aa: CASSERTGAPDTQYF
cdr3_nt: TGTGCCAGCAGTGAACGGACAGGGGCCCCAGATACGCAGTATTTT

clone_size: .
j_call: TRBJ2-7
v_call: TRBV9
d_call: TRBD2
cdr3_aa: CASSASGGDWDEQYF
cdr3_nt: TGTGCCAGCAGCGCGAGCGGGGGGGACTGGGACGAGCAGTACTTC

clone_size: .
j_call: TRBJ2-7
v_call: TRBV4-3
d_call: .
cdr3_aa: CASSQEGRGRDEQYF
cdr3_nt: TGCGCCAGCAGCCAAGAAGGCAGGGGCAGAGACGAGCAGTACTTC

clone_size: few
j_call: TRBJ2-1
v_call: TRBV18
d_call: TRBD2
cdr3_aa: CASSPPSSGLYSYNEQFF
cdr3_nt: TGTGCCAGCTCACCACCAAGTAGCGGGCTTTACTCCTACAATGAGCAGTTCTTC

clone_size: .
j_call: TRBJ2-3
v_call: TRBV28
d_call: .
cdr3_aa: CASSENTDTQYF
cdr3_nt: TGTGCCAGCAGCGAGAACACAGATACGCAGTATTTT

clone_size: few
j_call: TRBJ2-7
v_call: TRBV12-3/TRBV12-4
d_call: .
cdr3_aa: CASSLTGAHEQYF
cdr3_nt: TGTGCCAGCAGTTTAACAGGAGCCCACGAGCAGTACTTC

clone_size: .
j_call: TRBJ2-3
v_call: TRBV5-4
d_call: .
cdr3_aa: CASSQGGSTDTQYF
cdr3_nt: TGTGCCAGCAGCCAAGGAGGTAGCACAGATACGCAGTATTTT

clone_size: .
j_call: TRBJ2-1
v_call: TRBV9
d_call: .
cdr3_aa: CASSVVVAPSYNEQFF
cdr3_nt: TGTGCCAGCAGCGTAGTGGTGGCACCCTCCTACAATGAGCAGTTCTTC

clone_size: .
j_call: TRBJ1-5
v_call: TRBV6-1
d_call: TRBD1
cdr3_aa: CASSHLRGDNQPQHF
cdr3_nt: TGTGCCAGCAGTCATCTCAGGGGGGACAATCAGCCCCAGCATTTT

clone_size: .
j_call: TRBJ2-3
v_call: TRBV28
d_call: .
cdr3_aa: CASSLKAWGSSIMNTDTQYF
cdr3_nt: TGTGCCAGCAGTTTAAAGGCATGGGGCAGCTCCATAATGAACACAGATACGCAGTATTTT

clone_size: many
j_call: TRBJ2-7
v_call: TRBV2
d_call: TRBD2
cdr3_aa: CASMQREGGIYEQYF
cdr3_nt: TGTGCCAGCATGCAGCGGGAGGGTGGTATCTACGAGCAGTACTTC

clone_size: .
j_call: TRBJ2-3
v_call: TRBV20-1
d_call: .
cdr3_aa: CSARVPASHLYF
cdr3_nt: TGCAGTGCTAGAGTTCCGGCTAGTCATCTGTATTTT

clone_size: few
j_call: TRBJ2-7
v_call: TRBV10-3
d_call: .
cdr3_aa: CAISESGEASGEQYF
cdr3_nt: TGTGCCATCAGTGAGTCTGGGGAAGCCAGCGGCGAGCAGTACTTC

clone_size: few
j_call: TRBJ2-5
v_call: TRBV10-3
d_call: TRBD1
cdr3_aa: CATENTGTGHQETQYF
cdr3_nt: TGTGCCACCGAGAATACAGGGACAGGGCATCAAGAGACCCAGTACTTC

clone_size: .
j_call: TRBJ2-7
v_call: TRBV14
d_call: .
cdr3_aa: CASSQSGTMDEQYF
cdr3_nt: TGTGCCAGCAGCCAATCCGGGACAATGGACGAGCAGTACTTC

clone_size: few
j_call: TRBJ2-3
v_call: TRBV7-2
d_call: .
cdr3_aa: CASSLAADTQYF
cdr3_nt: TGTGCCAGCAGCTTAGCTGCAGATACGCAGTATTTT

clone_size: few
j_call: TRBJ2-1
v_call: TRBV2
d_call: .
cdr3_aa: CASRSAVTYNEQFF
cdr3_nt: TGTGCCAGCAGATCGGCGGTTACCTACAATGAGCAGTTCTTC